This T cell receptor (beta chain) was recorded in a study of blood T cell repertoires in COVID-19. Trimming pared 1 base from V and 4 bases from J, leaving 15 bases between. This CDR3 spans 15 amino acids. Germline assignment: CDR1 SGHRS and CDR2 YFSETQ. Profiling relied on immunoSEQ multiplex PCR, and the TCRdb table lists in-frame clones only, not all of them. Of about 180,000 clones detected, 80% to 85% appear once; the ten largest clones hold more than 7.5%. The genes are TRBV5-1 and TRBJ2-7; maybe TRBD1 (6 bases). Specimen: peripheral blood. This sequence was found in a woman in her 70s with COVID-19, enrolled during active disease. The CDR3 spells CASSLQVQGPYEQYF. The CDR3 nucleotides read TGCGCCAGCAGCTTGCAGGTACAGGGACCTTACGAGCAGTACTTC.